The T cell receptor (beta chain) described here comes from a study of Graves' ophthalmopathy and Graves' hyperthyroidism. Study at large: The blood sample was drawn at first diagnosis and before any treatment.

Study-wide points: Sensitivity reached roughly 88% and specificity 81.08% for a 13-signature model separating ophthalmopathy from stable hyperthyroidism.

The TCR beta CDR3 regions underwent amplification from RNA transcripts. Following a first-round RT-PCR that used HTBI primers, a second-round multiplex PCR was carried out. TCRdb used MiXCR to reprocess the multiplex PCR reads, holding one entry per CDR3 protein. The sample lists hundreds of thousands of distinct CDR3 sequences; 35% to 45% were seen once. CDR3 size: 14 residues. V gave up 6 bases and J gave up 5 bases, with 16 bases separating them. Concerning this clonotype: Its matching antigen is unknown.

Sequenced material: peripheral blood. The clonotype originates from an adult man with Graves' ophthalmopathy. V usage is TRBV12-3 or TRBV12-4 and J usage is TRBJ1-2; D is possibly TRBD1 (6 bases). The CDR3 sequence: CASSPTLTGYGYTF. CDR3 in DNA: TGTGCCAGCAGCCCCACCTTGACAGGATATGGCTACACCTTC.